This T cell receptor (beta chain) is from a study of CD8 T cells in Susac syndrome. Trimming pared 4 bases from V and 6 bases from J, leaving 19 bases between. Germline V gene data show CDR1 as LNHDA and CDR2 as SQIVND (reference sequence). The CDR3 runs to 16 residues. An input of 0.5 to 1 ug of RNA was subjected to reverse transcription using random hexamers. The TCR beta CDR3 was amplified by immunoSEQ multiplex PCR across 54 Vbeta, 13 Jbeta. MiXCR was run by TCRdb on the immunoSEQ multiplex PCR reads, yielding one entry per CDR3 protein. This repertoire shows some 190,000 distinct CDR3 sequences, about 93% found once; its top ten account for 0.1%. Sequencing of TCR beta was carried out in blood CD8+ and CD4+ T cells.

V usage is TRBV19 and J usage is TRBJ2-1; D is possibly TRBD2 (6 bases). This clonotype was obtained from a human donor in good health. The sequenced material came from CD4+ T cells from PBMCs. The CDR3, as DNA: TGTGCCAGTAGTACTCTAGCGACGGTACGGGGCAATGAGCAGTTCTTC. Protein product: CASSTLATVRGNEQFF.